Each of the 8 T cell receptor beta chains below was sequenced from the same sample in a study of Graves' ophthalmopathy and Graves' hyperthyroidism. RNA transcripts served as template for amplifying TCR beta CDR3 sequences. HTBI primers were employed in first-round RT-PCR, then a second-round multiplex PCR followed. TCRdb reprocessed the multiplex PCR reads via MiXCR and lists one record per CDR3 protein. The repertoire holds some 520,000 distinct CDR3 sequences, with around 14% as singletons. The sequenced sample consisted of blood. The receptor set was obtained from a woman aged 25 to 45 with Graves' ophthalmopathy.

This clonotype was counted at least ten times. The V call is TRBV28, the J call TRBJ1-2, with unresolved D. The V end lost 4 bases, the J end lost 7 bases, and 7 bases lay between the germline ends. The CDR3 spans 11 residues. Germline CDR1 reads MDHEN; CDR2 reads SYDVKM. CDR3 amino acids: CASSSAVGYTF. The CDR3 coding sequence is TGTGCCAGCAGTTCGGCGGTTGGCTACACCTTC.

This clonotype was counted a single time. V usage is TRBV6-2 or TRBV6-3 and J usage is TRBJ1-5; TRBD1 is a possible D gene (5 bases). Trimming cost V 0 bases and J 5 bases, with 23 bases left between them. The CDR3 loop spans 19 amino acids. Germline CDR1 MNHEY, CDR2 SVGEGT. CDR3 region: CASSYSIGSLGSGHQPQHF. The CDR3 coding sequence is TGTGCCAGCAGTTACTCTATCGGGTCGTTGGGGTCGGGACATCAGCCCCAGCATTTT.

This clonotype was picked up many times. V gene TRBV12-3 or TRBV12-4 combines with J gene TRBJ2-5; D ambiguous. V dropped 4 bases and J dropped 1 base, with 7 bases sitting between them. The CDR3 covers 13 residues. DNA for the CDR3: TGTGCCAGCAGTTGGGCCGGCCAAGAGACCCAGTACTTC. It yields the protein CASSWAGQETQYF.

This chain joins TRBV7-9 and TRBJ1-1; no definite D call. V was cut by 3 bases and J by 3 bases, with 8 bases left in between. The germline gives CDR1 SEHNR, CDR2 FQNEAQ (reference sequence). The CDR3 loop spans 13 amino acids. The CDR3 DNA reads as TGTGCCAGCAGCTTTGAAGGTTACACTGAAGCTTTCTTT. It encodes CASSFEGYTEAFF. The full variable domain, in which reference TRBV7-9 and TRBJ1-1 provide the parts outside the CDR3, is DTGVSQNPRHKITKRGQNVTFRCDPISEHNRLYWYRQTLGQGPEFLTYFQNEAQLEKSRLLSDRFSAERPKGSFSTLEIQRTEQGDSAMYLCASSFEGYTEAFFGQGTRLTVV.

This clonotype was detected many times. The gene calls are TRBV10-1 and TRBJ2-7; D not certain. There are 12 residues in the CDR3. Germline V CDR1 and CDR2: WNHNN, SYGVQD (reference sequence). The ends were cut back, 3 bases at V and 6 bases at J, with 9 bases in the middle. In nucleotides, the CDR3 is TGCGCCAGCAGTGACATCGGACGCGAGCAGTACTTC. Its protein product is CASSDIGREQYF.

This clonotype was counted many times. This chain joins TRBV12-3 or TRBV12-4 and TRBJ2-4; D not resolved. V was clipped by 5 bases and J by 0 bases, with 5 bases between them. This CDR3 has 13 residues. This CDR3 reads CASSQVAKNIQYF. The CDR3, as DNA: TGTGCCAGCAGTCAAGTAGCCAAAAACATTCAGTACTTC.

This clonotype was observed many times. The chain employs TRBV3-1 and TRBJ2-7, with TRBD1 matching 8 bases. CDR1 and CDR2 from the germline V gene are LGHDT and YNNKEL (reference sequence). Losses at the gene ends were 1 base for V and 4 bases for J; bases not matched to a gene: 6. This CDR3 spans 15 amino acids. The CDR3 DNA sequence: TGTGCCAGCAGCCAAGGGAACAGGGGGATTTACGAGCAGTACTTC. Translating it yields CASSQGNRGIYEQYF.

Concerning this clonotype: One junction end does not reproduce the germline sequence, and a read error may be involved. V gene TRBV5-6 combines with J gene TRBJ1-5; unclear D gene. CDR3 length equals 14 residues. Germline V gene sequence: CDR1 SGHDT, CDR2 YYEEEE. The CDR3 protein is CAGSLDGSNQPQHF. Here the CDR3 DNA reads TGTGCCGGCAGCTTGGACGGGAGCAATCAGCCCCAGCATTTT. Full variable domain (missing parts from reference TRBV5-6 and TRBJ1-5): DAGVTQSPTHLIKTRGQQVTLRCSPKSGHDTVSWYQQALGQGPQFIFQYYEEEERQRGNFPDRFSGHQFPNYSSELNVNALLLGDSALYLCAGSLDGSNQPQHFGDGTRLSIL.